This TCR beta chain is from a study of early T cells in non-severe SARS-CoV-2 infection. At the level of the study: Chains stayed unpaired after sequencing of bulk RNA from unsorted whole blood.

The CDR3 is 16 amino acids. Per germline, CDR1 SGHTA and CDR2 FQGNSA. V gave up 4 bases and J gave up 5 bases, with 18 bases separating them. On this clonotype itself: Its specificity is unknown.

Attachment of unique molecular identifiers was made to individual cDNA molecules. TCRdb fed the 5' RACE reads into MiXCR, producing one record per CDR3 protein. There are roughly 50,000 distinct CDR3 sequences in the sample; about 8.2% occur only once, and 9.4% lies in the top ten. General study findings and limits: Using VDJdb, the matching emphasized anti-spike CD8 responses while missing private and CD4 specificities.

The sample consisted of whole blood. The chain combines TRBV7-2 with TRBJ2-1, with D uncertain. The receptor was isolated from an adult who was a healthcare worker with PCR-confirmed SARS-CoV-2 infection or an uninfected control (not recorded which). Here the CDR3 reads CASSSHSGLSNNEQFF. DNA of the CDR3: TGTGCCAGCAGCTCCCACTCGGGTCTATCCAACAATGAGCAGTTCTTC.